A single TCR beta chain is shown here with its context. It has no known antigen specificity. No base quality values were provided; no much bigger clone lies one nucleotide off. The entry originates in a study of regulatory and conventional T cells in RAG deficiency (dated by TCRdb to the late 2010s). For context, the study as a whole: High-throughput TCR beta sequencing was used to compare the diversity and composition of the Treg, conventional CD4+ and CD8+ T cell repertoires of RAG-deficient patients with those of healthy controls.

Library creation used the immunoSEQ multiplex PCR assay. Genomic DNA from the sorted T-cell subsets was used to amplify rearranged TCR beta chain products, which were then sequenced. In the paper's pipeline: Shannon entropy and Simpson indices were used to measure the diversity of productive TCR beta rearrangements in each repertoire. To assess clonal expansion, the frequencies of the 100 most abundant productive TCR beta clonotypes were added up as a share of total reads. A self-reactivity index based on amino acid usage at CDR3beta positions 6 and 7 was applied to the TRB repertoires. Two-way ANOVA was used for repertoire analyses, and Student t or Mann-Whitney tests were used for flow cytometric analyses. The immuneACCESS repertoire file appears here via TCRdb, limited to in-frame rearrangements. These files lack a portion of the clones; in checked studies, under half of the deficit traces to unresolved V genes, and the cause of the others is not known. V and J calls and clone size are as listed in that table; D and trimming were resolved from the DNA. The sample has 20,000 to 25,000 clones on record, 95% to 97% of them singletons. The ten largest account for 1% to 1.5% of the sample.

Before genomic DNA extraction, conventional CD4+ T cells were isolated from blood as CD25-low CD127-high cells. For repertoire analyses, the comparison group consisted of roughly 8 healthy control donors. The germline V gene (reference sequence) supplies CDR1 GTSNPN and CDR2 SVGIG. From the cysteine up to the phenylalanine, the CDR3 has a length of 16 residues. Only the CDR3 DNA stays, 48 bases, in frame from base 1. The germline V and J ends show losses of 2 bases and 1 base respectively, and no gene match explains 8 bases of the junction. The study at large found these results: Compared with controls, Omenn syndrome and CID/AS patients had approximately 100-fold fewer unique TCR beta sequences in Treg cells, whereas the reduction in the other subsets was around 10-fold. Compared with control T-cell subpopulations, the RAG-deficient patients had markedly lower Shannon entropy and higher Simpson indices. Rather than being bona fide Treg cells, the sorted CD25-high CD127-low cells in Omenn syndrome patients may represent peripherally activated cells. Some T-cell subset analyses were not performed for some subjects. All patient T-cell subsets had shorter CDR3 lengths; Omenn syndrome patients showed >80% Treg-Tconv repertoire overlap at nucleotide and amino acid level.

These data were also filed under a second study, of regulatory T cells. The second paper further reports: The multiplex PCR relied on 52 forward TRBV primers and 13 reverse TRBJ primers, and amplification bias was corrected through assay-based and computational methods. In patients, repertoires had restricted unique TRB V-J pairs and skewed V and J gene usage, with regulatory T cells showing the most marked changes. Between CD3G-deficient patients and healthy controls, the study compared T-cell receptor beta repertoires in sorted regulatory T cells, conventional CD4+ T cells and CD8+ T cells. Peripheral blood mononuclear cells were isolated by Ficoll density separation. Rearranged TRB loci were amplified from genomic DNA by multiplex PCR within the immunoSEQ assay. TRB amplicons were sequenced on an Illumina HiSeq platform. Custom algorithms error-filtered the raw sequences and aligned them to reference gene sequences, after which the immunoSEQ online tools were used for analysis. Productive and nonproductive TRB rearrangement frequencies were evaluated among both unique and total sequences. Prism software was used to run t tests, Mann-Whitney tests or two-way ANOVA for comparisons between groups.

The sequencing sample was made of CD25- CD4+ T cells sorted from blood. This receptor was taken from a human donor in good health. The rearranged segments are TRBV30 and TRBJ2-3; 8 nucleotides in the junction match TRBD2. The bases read TGTGCCTGGAGTAAGGGGCTTAGCGGGGGCACAGATACGCAGTATTTT. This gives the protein CAWSKGLSGGTDTQYF.